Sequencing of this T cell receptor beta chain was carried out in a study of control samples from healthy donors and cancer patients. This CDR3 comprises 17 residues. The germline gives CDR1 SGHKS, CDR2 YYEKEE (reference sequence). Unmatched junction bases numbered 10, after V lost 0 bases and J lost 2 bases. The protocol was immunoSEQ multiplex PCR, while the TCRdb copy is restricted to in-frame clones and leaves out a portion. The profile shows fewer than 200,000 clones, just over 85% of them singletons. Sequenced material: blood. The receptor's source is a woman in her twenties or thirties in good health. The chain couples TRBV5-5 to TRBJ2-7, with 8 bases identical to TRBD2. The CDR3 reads CASSLEGTSLQPYEQYF. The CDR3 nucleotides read TGTGCCAGCAGCTTGGAAGGGACTAGTCTCCAACCCTACGAGCAGTACTTC.